The 10 T cell receptor beta chains below all came from one sample that was sequenced in a study of shared clonotypes between healthy human individuals. In the naive CD8 group, cells lacked CD45RO and were positively selected for CCR7, so terminally differentiated effector memory CD45RA+ cells were left out. Using immunoSEQ multiplex PCR, the repertoire was profiled, and TCRdb retains in-frame clones only, with some absent. The sample yields about 1,800,000 clones, about 95% seen once. The specimen was naive CD8+ T cells sorted from blood. The origin of the receptors is a man in his late teens or twenties in good health.

The chain employs TRBV29-1 and TRBJ1-1; D is possibly TRBD1 (6 bases). CDR3 length: 14 residues. V dropped 2 bases and J dropped 8 bases, with 18 bases sitting between them. Germline CDR1 is SQVTM and CDR2 is ANQGSEA. As DNA, the CDR3 is TGCAGCGTTGAATCCCCGCTCAGGGGACTAGAAGCTTTCTTT. It codes for CSVESPLRGLEAFF.

The chain recombines TRBV27 with TRBJ1-1; no firm D call. Germline V CDR1 and CDR2: MNHEY, SMNVEV (reference sequence). V shed 7 bases and J shed 3 bases, with 18 bases lying between them. The CDR3 runs 15 residues. The CDR3 DNA is TGTGCCAGCAAGGAGCGGAACCCTGGGGACACTGAAGCTTTCTTT. It specifies CASKERNPGDTEAFF.

The chain joins TRBV27 to TRBJ2-3; no clear D. The CDR3 is 13 amino acids. With 4 bases removed from V and 2 bases from J, the gap between germline ends came to 7 bases. Germline V gene sequence: CDR1 MNHEY, CDR2 SMNVEV (reference sequence). The CDR3 is CASSSVPTDTQYF. The CDR3 DNA follows: TGTGCCAGCAGTTCGGTACCCACAGATACGCAGTATTTT.

The chain combines TRBV11-2 with TRBJ2-4, with D possibly being TRBD1 or TRBD2 (5 bases each). V was shortened by 4 bases and J by 8 bases, with 24 bases between the two germline ends. The CDR3 runs 17 residues. Germline CDR1 reads SGHAT; CDR2 reads FQNNGV. The CDR3 nucleotides are TGTGCCAGCAGCTCCTTCGTGGACATAGGTGCGGGCGACATTCAGTACTTC. It specifies CASSSFVDIGAGDIQYF.

V usage is TRBV4-3 and J usage is TRBJ1-1; TRBD1 agrees at 7 bases. CDR1 and CDR2 (germline): LGHNA, YSLEER. The CDR3 is 13 amino acids. V dropped 5 bases and J dropped 5; count of bases not matched to a gene: 5. This CDR3 reads CASSSSGQTEAFF. The CDR3 DNA sequence: TGCGCCAGCAGCTCGTCGGGACAGACTGAAGCTTTCTTT.

The chain carries TRBV28 and TRBJ1-3, with unresolved D. Germline V CDR1 and CDR2: MDHEN, SYDVKM. This CDR3 is built from 13 residues. V was shortened by 7 bases and J by 0 bases, with 7 bases between the two germline ends. The DNA for the CDR3 is TGTGCCAGCAAGCTAGGCTCTGGAAACACCATATATTTT. This translates into CASKLGSGNTIYF.

The rearrangement joins TRBV19 to TRBJ2-7; D perhaps matches TRBD2 (6 bases). V was shortened by 5 bases and J by 3 bases, with 14 bases between the two germline ends. Germline CDR1 reads LNHDA; CDR2 reads SQIVND (reference sequence). There are 14 residues in the CDR3. CDR3 amino acids: CASSPLGTLYEQYF. The DNA for the CDR3 is TGTGCCAGTAGTCCTTTGGGGACTCTCTACGAGCAGTACTTC.

As concerns this clone: Other DNA variants within this sample encode the same CDR3. The chain uses TRBV5-1 and TRBJ2-5; D gene ambiguous. Trimming pared 0 bases from V and 4 bases from J, leaving 4 bases between. CDR3 length: 12 residues. The germline CDR1 and CDR2 sequences are SGHRS and YFSETQ. Written as DNA, the CDR3 is TGCGCCAGCAGCTTGGACAGAGAGACCCAGTACTTC. This encodes CASSLDRETQYF.

The J gene is TRBJ2-3, the V gene TRBV10-1, with 8 nucleotides matching TRBD2. There are 16 residues in the CDR3. Germline values: CDR1 WNHNN, CDR2 SYGVQD (reference sequence). The V and J ends lost 8 bases and 3 bases, in that order; junction bases with no gene match: 13. The CDR3 here is CASSPEDGTRTDTQYF. Here the CDR3 DNA reads TGCGCCAGCTCCCCAGAAGATGGGACTAGAACAGATACGCAGTATTTT.

This chain joins TRBV6-6 and TRBJ2-7; possible D gene TRBD2, 5 bases. The CDR3 length is 15 residues. The germline gives CDR1 MNHNY, CDR2 SVGAGI (reference sequence). Trimming removed 0 bases from V and 4 bases from J, with 13 bases in between. The CDR3 DNA follows: TGTGCCAGCAGTTACTCAGGCTCGAGCGGATACGAGCAGTACTTC. It translates to CASSYSGSSGYEQYF.